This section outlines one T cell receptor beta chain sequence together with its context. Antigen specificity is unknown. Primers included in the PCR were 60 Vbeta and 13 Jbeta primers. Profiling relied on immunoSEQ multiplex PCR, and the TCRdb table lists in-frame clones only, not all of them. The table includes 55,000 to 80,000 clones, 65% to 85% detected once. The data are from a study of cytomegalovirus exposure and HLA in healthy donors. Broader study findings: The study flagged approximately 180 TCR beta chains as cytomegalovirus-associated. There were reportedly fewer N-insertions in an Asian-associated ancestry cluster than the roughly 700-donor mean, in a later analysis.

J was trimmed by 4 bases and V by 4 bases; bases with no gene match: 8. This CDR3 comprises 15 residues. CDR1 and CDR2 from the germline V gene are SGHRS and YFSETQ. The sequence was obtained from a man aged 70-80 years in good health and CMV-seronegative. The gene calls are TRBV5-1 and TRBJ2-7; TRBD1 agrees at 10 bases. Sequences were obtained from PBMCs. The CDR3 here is CASSVGQGGNYEQYF. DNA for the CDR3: TGCGCCAGCAGCGTCGGACAGGGGGGAAATTACGAGCAGTACTTC.